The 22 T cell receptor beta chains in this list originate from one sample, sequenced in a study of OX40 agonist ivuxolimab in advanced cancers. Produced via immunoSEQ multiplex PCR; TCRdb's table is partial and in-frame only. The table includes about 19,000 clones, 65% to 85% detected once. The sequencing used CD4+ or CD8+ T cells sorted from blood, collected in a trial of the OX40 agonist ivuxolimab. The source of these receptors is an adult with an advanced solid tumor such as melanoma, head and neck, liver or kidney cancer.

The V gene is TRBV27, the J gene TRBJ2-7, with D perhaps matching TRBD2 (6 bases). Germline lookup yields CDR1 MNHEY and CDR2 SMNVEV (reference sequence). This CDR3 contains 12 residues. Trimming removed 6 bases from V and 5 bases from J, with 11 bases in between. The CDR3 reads CASRTGGDEQYF. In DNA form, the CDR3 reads TGTGCCAGCAGAACTGGCGGGGACGAGCAGTACTTC.

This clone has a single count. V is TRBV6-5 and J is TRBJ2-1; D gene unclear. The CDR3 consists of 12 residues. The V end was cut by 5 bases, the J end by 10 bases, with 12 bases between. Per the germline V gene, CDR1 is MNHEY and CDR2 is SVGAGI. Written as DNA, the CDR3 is TGTGCCAGCAGTCCGACGGCCAAGGAGCAGTTCTTC. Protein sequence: CASSPTAKEQFF.

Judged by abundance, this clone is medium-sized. The CDR3 loop is CASSLGPHEQYF. CDR3 sequence (DNA): TGTGCCAGCAGCTTAGGACCCCACGAGCAGTACTTC. The chain couples TRBV7-8 to TRBJ2-7; unclear D gene. The germline V and J ends were trimmed by 1 base and 5 bases, with 6 bases remaining between them. The CDR3 is 12 residues long. The germline V gene encodes CDR1 SGHVS and CDR2 FQNEAQ.

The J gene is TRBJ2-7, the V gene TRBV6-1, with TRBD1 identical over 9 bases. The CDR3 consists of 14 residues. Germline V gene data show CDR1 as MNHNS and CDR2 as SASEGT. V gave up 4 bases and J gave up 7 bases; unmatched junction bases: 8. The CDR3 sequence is CASSAGTGLREQYF. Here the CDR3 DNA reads TGTGCCAGCAGTGCGGGGACAGGGCTGAGAGAGCAGTACTTC.

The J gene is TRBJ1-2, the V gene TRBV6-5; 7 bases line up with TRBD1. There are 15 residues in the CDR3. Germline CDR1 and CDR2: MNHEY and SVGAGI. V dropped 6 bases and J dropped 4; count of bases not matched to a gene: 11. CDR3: CASSYGDSRFYGYTF. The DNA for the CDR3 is TGTGCCAGCAGCTACGGGGACAGTCGTTTCTATGGCTACACCTTC.

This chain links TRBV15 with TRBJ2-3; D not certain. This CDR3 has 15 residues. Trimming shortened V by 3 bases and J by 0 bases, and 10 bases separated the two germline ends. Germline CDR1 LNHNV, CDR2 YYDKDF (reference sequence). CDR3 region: CATSSDTSSTDTQYF. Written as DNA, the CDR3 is TGTGCCACCAGCAGCGACACATCTAGCACAGATACGCAGTATTTT.

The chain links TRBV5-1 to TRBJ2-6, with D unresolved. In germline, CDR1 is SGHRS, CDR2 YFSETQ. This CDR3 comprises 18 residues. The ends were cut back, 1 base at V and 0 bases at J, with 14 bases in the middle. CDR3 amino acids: CASSLKIQVTSGANVLTF. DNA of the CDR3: TGCGCCAGCAGCTTGAAAATCCAGGTCACCTCTGGGGCCAACGTCCTGACTTTC.

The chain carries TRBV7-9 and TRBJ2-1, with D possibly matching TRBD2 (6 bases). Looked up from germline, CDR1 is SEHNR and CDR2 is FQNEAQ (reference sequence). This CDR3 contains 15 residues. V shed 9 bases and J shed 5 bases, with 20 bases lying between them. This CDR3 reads CASLEPGVGHNEQFF. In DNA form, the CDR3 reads TGTGCCAGTCTCGAACCGGGAGTAGGGCACAATGAGCAGTTCTTC.

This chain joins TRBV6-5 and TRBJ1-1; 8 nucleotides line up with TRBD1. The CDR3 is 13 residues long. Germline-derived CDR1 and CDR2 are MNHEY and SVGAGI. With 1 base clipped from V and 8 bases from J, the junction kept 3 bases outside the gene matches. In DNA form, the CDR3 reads TGTGCCAGCAGTTACTATCGGGACAGGGAAGCTTTCTTT. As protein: CASSYYRDREAFF.

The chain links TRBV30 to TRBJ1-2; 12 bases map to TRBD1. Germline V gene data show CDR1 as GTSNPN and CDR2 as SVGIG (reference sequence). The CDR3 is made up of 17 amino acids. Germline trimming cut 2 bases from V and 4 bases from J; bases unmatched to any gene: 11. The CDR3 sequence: CAWSYTGQGAVVYGYTF. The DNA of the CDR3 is TGTGCCTGGAGTTATACGGGACAGGGGGCGGTAGTCTATGGCTACACCTTC.

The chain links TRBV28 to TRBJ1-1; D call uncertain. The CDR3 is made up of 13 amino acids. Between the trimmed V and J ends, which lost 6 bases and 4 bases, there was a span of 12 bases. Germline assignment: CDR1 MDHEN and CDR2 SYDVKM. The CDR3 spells CASSRIGRTEAFF. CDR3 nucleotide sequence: TGTGCCAGCAGCAGGATCGGACGCACTGAAGCTTTCTTT.

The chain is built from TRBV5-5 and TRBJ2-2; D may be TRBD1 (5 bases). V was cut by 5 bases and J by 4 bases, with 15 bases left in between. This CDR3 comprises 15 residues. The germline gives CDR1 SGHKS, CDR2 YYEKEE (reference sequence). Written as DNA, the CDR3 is TGTGCCAGCAGACTCCGACAGTATAGCACCGGGGAGCTGTTTTTT. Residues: CASRLRQYSTGELFF.

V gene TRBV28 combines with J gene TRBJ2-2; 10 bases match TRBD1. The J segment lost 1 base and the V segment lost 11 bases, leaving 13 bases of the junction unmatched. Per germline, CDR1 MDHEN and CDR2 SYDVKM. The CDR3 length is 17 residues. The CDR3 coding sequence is TGTGCCGGGAGGGACAGGGGCAGTGGCGGGAACACCGGGGAGCTGTTTTTT. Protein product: CAGRDRGSGGNTGELFF.

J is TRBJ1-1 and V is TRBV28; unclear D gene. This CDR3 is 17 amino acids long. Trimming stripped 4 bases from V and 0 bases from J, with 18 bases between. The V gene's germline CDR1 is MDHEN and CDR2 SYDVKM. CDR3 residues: CASSWVAWEGLNTEAFF. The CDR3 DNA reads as TGTGCCAGCAGTTGGGTCGCCTGGGAGGGCCTGAACACTGAAGCTTTCTTT.

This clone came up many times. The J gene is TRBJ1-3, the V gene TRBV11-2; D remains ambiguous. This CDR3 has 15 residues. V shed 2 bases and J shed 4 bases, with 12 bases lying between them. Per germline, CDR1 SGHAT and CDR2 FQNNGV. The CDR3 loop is CASSLFRATGNTIYF. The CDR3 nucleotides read TGTGCCAGCAGCTTATTTCGGGCTACGGGAAACACCATATATTTT.

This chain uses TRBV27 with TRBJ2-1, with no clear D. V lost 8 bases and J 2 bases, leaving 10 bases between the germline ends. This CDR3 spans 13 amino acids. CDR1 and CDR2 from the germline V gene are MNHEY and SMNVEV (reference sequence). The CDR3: CASGNNAYNEQFF. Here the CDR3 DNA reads TGTGCCAGCGGAAACAACGCCTACAATGAGCAGTTCTTC.

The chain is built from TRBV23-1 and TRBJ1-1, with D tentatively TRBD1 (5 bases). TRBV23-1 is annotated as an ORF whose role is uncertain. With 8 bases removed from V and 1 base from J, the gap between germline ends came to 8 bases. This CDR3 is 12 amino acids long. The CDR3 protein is CASHRGNTEAFF. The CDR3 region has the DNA TGCGCCAGCCATAGGGGGAACACTGAAGCTTTCTTT.

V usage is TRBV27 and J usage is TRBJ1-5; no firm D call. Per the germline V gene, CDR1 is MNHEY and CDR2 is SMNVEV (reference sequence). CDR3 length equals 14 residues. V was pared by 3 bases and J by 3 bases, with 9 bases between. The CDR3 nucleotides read TGTGCCAGCAGTTTGCCCGGGGACAATCAGCCCCAGCATTTT. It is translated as CASSLPGDNQPQHF.

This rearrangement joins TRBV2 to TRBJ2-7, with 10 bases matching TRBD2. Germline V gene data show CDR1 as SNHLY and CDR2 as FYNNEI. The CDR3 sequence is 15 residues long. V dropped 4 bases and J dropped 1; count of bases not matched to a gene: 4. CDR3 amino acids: CASSVSLAGSYEQYF. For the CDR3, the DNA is TGTGCCAGCAGTGTGTCACTAGCGGGGTCCTACGAGCAGTACTTC.

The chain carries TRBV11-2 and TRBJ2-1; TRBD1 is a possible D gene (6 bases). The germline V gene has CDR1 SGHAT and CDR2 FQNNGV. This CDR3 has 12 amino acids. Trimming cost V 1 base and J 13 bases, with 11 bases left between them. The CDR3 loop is CASSLGGRGQFF. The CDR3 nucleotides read TGTGCCAGCAGCTTAGGGGGCAGGGGACAGTTCTTC.

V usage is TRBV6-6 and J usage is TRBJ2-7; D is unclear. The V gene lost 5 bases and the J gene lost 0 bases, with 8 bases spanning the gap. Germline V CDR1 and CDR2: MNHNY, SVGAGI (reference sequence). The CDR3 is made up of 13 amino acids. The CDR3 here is CASSHASSYEQYF. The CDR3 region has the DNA TGTGCCAGCAGTCACGCCAGCTCCTACGAGCAGTACTTC.

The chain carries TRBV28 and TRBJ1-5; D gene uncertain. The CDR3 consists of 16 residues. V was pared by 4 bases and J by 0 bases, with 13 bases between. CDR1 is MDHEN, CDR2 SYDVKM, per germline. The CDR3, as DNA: TGTGCCAGCAGTTCCGGACGCGGAAATAGCAATCAGCCCCAGCATTTT. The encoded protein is CASSSGRGNSNQPQHF.